These T cell receptor beta chains were read from a single sample in a study of OX40 agonist ivuxolimab in advanced cancers. Only in-frame clones appear in the TCRdb table, and some are missing; sequencing was by immunoSEQ multiplex PCR. The table shows approximately 37,000 clones, with 83% occurring only once. The source material was CD4+ or CD8+ T cells sorted from blood, sampled in a trial of the OX40 agonist ivuxolimab. Source of these receptors: an adult with an advanced solid tumor such as melanoma, head and neck, liver or kidney cancer. The CDR3 runs from the conserved cysteine through the conserved F or W. The D gene is left open where the match is weak. Not all rows give a size; the values are once, few, many and, for expanded clones, a class.

TRBJ1-1,TRBD1,many,TRBV6-5,TGTGCCAGCAGTACTACAGGGGGAACTGAAGCTTTCTTT,CASSTTGGTEAFF
TRBJ2-7,TRBD1,.,TRBV4-1,TGCGCCAGCAGCCCGGGACAGGGACTTTGGGTGCACTTC,CASSPGQGLWVHF
TRBJ2-7,.,.,TRBV28,TGTGCCAGCAGTTTATGGGCAGGGGTCGAGCAGTACTTC,CASSLWAGVEQYF
TRBJ2-5,TRBD2,.,TRBV7-3,TGTGCCAGCAGCGAGGTCCCGACTAGCGGGAGAACTGGAGAGACCCAGTACTTC,CASSEVPTSGRTGETQYF
TRBJ2-1,.,.,TRBV19,TGTGCCAGCCGCCCATGTCGCGGGGTCTCCTACAATGAGCAGTTCTTC,CASRPCRGVSYNEQFF
TRBJ2-7,TRBD2,.,TRBV4-3,TGCGCCAGCAGTCCAGCGGGAGTGGGCTACGAGCAGTACTTC,CASSPAGVGYEQYF
TRBJ2-3,TRBD1,.,TRBV6-4,TGTGCCAGTGGGACAGGGGATACTTCAGATACGCAGTATTTT,CASGTGDTSDTQYF
TRBJ1-1,TRBD1,.,TRBV9,TGTGCCAGCAGCGCCCACCCGGGACAGGACACTGAAGCTTTCTTT,CASSAHPGQDTEAFF
TRBJ2-1,TRBD2,.,TRBV19,TGTGCCAGTAGTACCATAGCGGGGGGTCTAGTTTACAATGAGCAGTTCTTC,CASSTIAGGLVYNEQFF
TRBJ2-3,.,.,TRBV27,TGTGCCAGCAGGTTAATCCCCAGTAGCACAGATACGCAGTATTTT,CASRLIPSSTDTQYF
TRBJ2-1,.,.,TRBV2,TGTGCCAGCAGTGAACGCTGGGATGAGCAGTTCTTC,CASSERWDEQFF
TRBJ1-5,.,.,TRBV5-6,TGTGCCAGCAGCTTTAGCAATCAGCCCCAGCATTTT,CASSFSNQPQHF
TRBJ2-1,.,.,TRBV7-8,TGTGCCAGCAGCTTAGTGAGTGGATTCGGTGAGCAGTTCTTC,CASSLVSGFGEQFF
TRBJ2-1,.,.,TRBV11-2,TGTGCCAGCAGCTTCCAGCCGGGCCGTGGGGATGAGCAGTTCTTC,CASSFQPGRGDEQFF
TRBJ2-1,.,.,TRBV7-3,TGTGCCAGCAGCTCCTTATACGGACAGTACAATGAGCAGTTCTTC,CASSSLYGQYNEQFF
TRBJ2-1,.,.,TRBV21-1,TGTGCCAGCAGCAAAGTTATAGCGGGAGATTACAATGAGCAGTTCTTC,CASSKVIAGDYNEQFF
TRBJ2-1,TRBD1,.,TRBV28,TGTGGATCGACCCGGGACAGCCCCTACAATGAGCAGTTCTTC,CGSTRDSPYNEQFF
TRBJ2-1,TRBD1,.,TRBV9,TGTGCCAGCAGCCACCGACAGGGACATGAGCAGTTCTTC,CASSHRQGHEQFF
TRBJ2-3,.,.,TRBV6-6,TGTGCCAGCAGTTATGGAGGCGGGGGCCGCACAGATACGCAGTATTTT,CASSYGGGGRTDTQYF
TRBJ2-5,TRBD1,.,TRBV28,TGTGCCAGCAGTACAGGGGAGGAGACCCAGTACTTC,CASSTGEETQYF
TRBJ1-1,TRBD1,.,TRBV27,TGTGCCAGCAGTTTCCAGGGGGCGGCTGAAGCTTTCTTT,CASSFQGAAEAFF
TRBJ1-5,.,few,TRBV7-9,TGTGCCAGCAGCCCAACCCGGGTGGGAGATATGAATCAGCCCCAGCATTTT,CASSPTRVGDMNQPQHF
TRBJ2-2,.,.,TRBV4-3,TGCGCCAGCAGCCCCGTGGCCACCGGGGAGCTGTTTTTT,CASSPVATGELFF